A selection of T cell receptor beta chains follows, all from one sample in a study of PD-L1 blockade in urothelial cancer. Sequencing was performed with immunoSEQ multiplex PCR; in TCRdb, only in-frame clones are kept and a portion is missing. Among some 71,000 clones listed, about 82% were seen once. The sequencing used PBMCs, collected around atezolizumab (anti-PD-L1) treatment. The receptors were gathered from a man in his forties with urothelial cancer. Each CDR3 is given with its conserved first and last residue. A D gene is named only where the DNA matches it firmly. Where a row states a size, it is once, few, many or the class of an expanded clone; other rows omit it.

TRBV19	few	TRBJ2-7	.	TGTGCCAGTAGAACTACAAGGACAGAGTCCTACGAGCAGTACTTC	CASRTTRTESYEQYF
TRBV6-5	.	TRBJ2-2	TRBD2	TGTGCCAGCAGTTACTCGAGCGGGAGAAACACCGGGGAGCTGTTTTTT	CASSYSSGRNTGELFF
TRBV4-1	.	TRBJ2-4	TRBD2	TGCGCCAGCAGCCAAGGCCTAGCGGGCACCCTAGCCAAAAACATTCAGTACTTC	CASSQGLAGTLAKNIQYF
TRBV25-1	.	TRBJ1-2	.	TGTGCCAGCAGTGAACGTGCAGGGATGAACTATGGCTACACCTTC	CASSERAGMNYGYTF
TRBV7-2	.	TRBJ2-3	.	TGTGCCAGCAGCTTCGGGAGAACAGATACGCAGTATTTT	CASSFGRTDTQYF
TRBV7-3	.	TRBJ1-2	.	TGTGCCAGCAGCTTGGGCAGGGAAAGCGGCTACACCTTC	CASSLGRESGYTF
TRBV5-1	.	TRBJ1-3	.	TGCGCCAGCAGCTTGGGGCAGGGCGGCACCATATATTTT	CASSLGQGGTIYF
TRBV15	.	TRBJ1-1	.	TGTGCCACCAGCCCGGGAGTGAACACTGAAGCTTTCTTT	CATSPGVNTEAFF
TRBV28	.	TRBJ2-6	.	TGTGCCAGCGGACTCGTCACTGGGGCCAACGTCCTGACTTTC	CASGLVTGANVLTF
TRBV20-1	.	TRBJ1-1	.	TGCAGTAAGGAGCAAGACACTGAAGCTTTCTTT	CSKEQDTEAFF
TRBV30	few	TRBJ1-2	.	TGTGCCTGGAGTGAGGGGACTAACTATGGCTACACCTTC	CAWSEGTNYGYTF
TRBV6-1	.	TRBJ2-1	TRBD2	TGTGCCAGCAGTGGATCCCGACTAGCGGGAGAAAGTGAGCAGTTCTTC	CASSGSRLAGESEQFF
TRBV28	.	TRBJ1-5	.	TGTGCCAGCAGTCACAGGGTTGGGGTTCAGCCCCAGCATTTT	CASSHRVGVQPQHF
TRBV7-2	.	TRBJ2-3	.	TGTGCCAGCAGCTCCTTAACAGATACGCAGTATTTT	CASSSLTDTQYF
TRBV28	many	TRBJ1-2	.	TGTGCCAGCAGCTCAGGTATAAGTGGCTACACCTTC	CASSSGISGYTF
TRBV7-7	.	TRBJ2-7	TRBD2	TGTGCTAGCAGCTTGGGGGGAGGGTCCTACGAGCAGTACTTC	CASSLGGGSYEQYF
TRBV5-4	once	TRBJ2-7	TRBD2	TGTGCCAGCAGCTTCGGGCCGACTAGCGGGGCCTACGAGCAGTACTTC	CASSFGPTSGAYEQYF
TRBV27	.	TRBJ1-1	.	TGTGCCAGCAGTTACTACAGGGCGAAAGGCACTGAAGCTTTCTTT	CASSYYRAKGTEAFF
TRBV6-1	.	TRBJ1-4	.	TGTGCCAGCGGGGCACAGCCGCCAGTGGATGAAAAACTGTTTTTT	CASGAQPPVDEKLFF
TRBV19	.	TRBJ1-1	.	TGTGCCAGTAGTATAGCCCCAGGGCTGAACACTGAAGCTTTCTTT	CASSIAPGLNTEAFF
TRBV4-2	few	TRBJ1-4	.	TGTGCCAGCAGCCAAGGAAGGGGAACAACTAATGAAAAACTGTTTTTT	CASSQGRGTTNEKLFF
TRBV4-1	.	TRBJ2-2	TRBD2	TGCGCCAGCAGCCCTAGGGAGGGAGTAGTGGAGCTGTTTTTT	CASSPREGVVELFF
TRBV6-4	.	TRBJ2-5	TRBD2	TGTGCCAGCAGTGACTCCGCGCTAGCGGGAGGGGTAAAGACCCAGTACTTC	CASSDSALAGGVKTQYF
TRBV2	.	TRBJ2-2	.	TGTGCCATAGACCCTGATCGAGGAGCCGCCGGGGAGCTGTTTTTT	CAIDPDRGAAGELFF
TRBV6-6	.	TRBJ2-7	TRBD2	TGTGCCAGCATACTGACTAGCGGTTCCTACGAGCAGTACTTC	CASILTSGSYEQYF
TRBV28	.	TRBJ1-2	.	TGTGCCAGCAGTTTATGGGACAGAGCTAACTATGGCTACACCTTC	CASSLWDRANYGYTF
TRBV6-1	.	TRBJ1-2	.	TGTGCCAGCAGCCCCGTCGTATATGGCTACACCTTC	CASSPVVYGYTF
TRBV6-1	.	TRBJ2-1	.	TGTGCCAGCAGTGAAGGGGGGCGCTCCTACAATGAGCAGTTCTTC	CASSEGGRSYNEQFF
TRBV18	.	TRBJ2-1	.	TGTGCCAGCTCACCGTCTAGAGATGAGCAGTTCTTC	CASSPSRDEQFF
TRBV20-1	.	TRBJ2-7	TRBD2	TGCAGTGCTCTCGGACTAGGCGAGCAGTACTTC	CSALGLGEQYF
TRBV14	.	TRBJ2-7	TRBD2	TGTGCCAGCAGCCCGCTACTAGCGGGAGTTGGGGGCGAGCAGTACTTC	CASSPLLAGVGGEQYF
TRBV5-1	.	TRBJ2-1	.	TGCGCCAGCAGCCACGACAGGAAAGCCTACAATGAGCAGTTCTTC	CASSHDRKAYNEQFF
TRBV2	.	TRBJ2-7	TRBD2	TGTGCCAGCAGCGGGGGACTAGCGGGAAACTACGAGCAGTACTTC	CASSGGLAGNYEQYF
TRBV5-1	.	TRBJ2-5	TRBD2	TGCGCCAGCAGATCCGCGGGGGGCGGGCAAGAGACCCAGTACTTC	CASRSAGGGQETQYF
TRBV6-5	.	TRBJ2-7	TRBD2	TGTGCCAGCAGTTATACCACCTCCGGGACTAGCCTCGAGCAGTACTTC	CASSYTTSGTSLEQYF
TRBV27	few	TRBJ2-1	TRBD2	TGTGCCAGCAGTTTAAGACTAGCGGGATTTGAGCAGTTCTTC	CASSLRLAGFEQFF
TRBV5-6	once	TRBJ2-7	.	TGTGCCAGCAGCTTGGCGGGTGGAACTTCCTACGAGCAGTACTTC	CASSLAGGTSYEQYF
TRBV6-1	.	TRBJ1-1	.	TGTGCCAGCAGCCCGAGACCCCCCCGGGACACTGAAGCTTTCTTT	CASSPRPPRDTEAFF
TRBV6-1	.	TRBJ2-5	TRBD2	TGTGCCAGCATTTTACTAGCGGGGGAACAAGAGACCCAGTACTTC	CASILLAGEQETQYF
TRBV27	few	TRBJ2-7	TRBD2	TGTGCCAGCAGTGTAGGACTAGCGGGAGCTCCGAACAAAGAGCAGTACTTC	CASSVGLAGAPNKEQYF
TRBV2	few	TRBJ2-5	TRBD2	TGTGCCAGCAGTCATAGCGGGATACGAGAGACCCAGTACTTC	CASSHSGIRETQYF
TRBV5-6	few	TRBJ1-1	.	TGTGCCAGCAGCTACCCCAACTGGAACACTGAAGCTTTCTTT	CASSYPNWNTEAFF
TRBV4-3	.	TRBJ2-1	TRBD2	TGCGCCAGCAGCCAAACCCTAGCGGGCTCCTACAATGAGCAGTTCTTC	CASSQTLAGSYNEQFF
TRBV9	.	TRBJ2-3	TRBD2	TGTGCCAGCAGCGTAGTCTTGACTAGCGGGAGGCGCCCCTCTAGCACAGATACGCAGTATTTT	CASSVVLTSGRRPSSTDTQYF
TRBV19	.	TRBJ2-4	.	TGTGCCAGTAGTATTGAAGGACAGTGGGGTGTCAAAAACATTCAGTACTTC	CASSIEGQWGVKNIQYF
TRBV19	.	TRBJ1-4	.	TGTGCCAGTAGCCCTGGGAGGTGGAATGAAAAACTGTTTTTT	CASSPGRWNEKLFF
TRBV5-6	few	TRBJ2-7	.	TGTGCCAGCAGCTTTCTTCTCTCCTACGAGCAGTACTTC	CASSFLLSYEQYF
TRBV4-1	few	TRBJ2-3	TRBD2	TGCGCCAGCAGCCAAGTCGGCGGGAGCCCAGATACGCAGTATTTT	CASSQVGGSPDTQYF
TRBV5-1	.	TRBJ1-1	.	TGCGCCAGCAGTCATAACAGCACTGAAGCTTTCTTT	CASSHNSTEAFF
TRBV18	.	TRBJ1-1	.	TGTGCCAGCTCACCACAACATGGGAACACTGAAGCTTTCTTT	CASSPQHGNTEAFF